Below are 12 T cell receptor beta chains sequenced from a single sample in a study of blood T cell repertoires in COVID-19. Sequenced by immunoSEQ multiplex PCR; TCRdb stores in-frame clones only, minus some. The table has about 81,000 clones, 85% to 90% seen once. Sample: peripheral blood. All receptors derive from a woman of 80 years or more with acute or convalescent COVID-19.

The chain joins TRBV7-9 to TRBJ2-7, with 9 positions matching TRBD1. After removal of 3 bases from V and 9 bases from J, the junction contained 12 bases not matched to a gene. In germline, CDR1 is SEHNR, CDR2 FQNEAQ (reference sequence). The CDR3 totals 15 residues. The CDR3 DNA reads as TGTGCCAGCAGCTTCGCCCGACAGGGGGGTGATCGGCAGTACTTC. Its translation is CASSFARQGGDRQYF.

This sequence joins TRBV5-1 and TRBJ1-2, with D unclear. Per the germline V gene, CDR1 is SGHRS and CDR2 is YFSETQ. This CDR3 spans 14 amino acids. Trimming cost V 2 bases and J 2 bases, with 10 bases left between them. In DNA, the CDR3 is TGCGCCAGCAGCTTTTTTTCCTACAACTATGGCTACACCTTC. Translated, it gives CASSFFSYNYGYTF.

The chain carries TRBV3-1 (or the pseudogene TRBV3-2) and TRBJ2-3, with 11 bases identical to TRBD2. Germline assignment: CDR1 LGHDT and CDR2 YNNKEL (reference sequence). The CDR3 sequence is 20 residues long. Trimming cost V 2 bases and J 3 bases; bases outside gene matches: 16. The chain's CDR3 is CASSQFSRGVAGGPTDTQYF. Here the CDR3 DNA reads TGTGCCAGCAGCCAATTCTCCCGCGGGGTAGCGGGGGGGCCAACAGATACGCAGTATTTT.

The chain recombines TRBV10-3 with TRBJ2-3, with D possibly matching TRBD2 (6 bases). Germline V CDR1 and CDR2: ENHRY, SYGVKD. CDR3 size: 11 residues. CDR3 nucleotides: TGTGCTGCGGGGAGCACAGATACGCAGTATTTT. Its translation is CAAGSTDTQYF.

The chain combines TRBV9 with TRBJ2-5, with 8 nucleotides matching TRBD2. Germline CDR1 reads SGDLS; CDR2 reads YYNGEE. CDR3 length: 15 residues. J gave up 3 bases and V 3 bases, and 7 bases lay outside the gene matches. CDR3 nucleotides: TGTGCCAGCAGCGGAATTAGCGGGGAGGAAGAGACCCAGTACTTC. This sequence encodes CASSGISGEEETQYF.

CDR3 sequence (DNA): TGCGCCAGCAGCTTGGCGGCACAGGACAATGAGCAGTTCTTC. Its translation: CASSLAAQDNEQFF. V and J are TRBV5-1 and TRBJ2-1, with a weak D call TRBD1 (5 bases). V was cut by 0 bases and J by 5 bases, with 9 bases left in between. The CDR3 runs to 14 residues. CDR1 is SGHRS, CDR2 YFSETQ, per germline.

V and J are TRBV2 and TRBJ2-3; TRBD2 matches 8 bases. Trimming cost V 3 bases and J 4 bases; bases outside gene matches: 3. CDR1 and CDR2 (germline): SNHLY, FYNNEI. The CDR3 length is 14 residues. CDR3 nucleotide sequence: TGTGCCAGCAGTGAGGCGGGAGGTGCAGATACGCAGTATTTT. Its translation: CASSEAGGADTQYF.

CDR3 sequence: CASRLLGREKLFF. CDR3 sequence (DNA): TGTGCCAGTAGGCTACTTGGGAGAGAAAAACTGTTTTTT. This chain joins TRBV19 and TRBJ1-4; D gene unclear. Germline V gene sequence: CDR1 LNHDA, CDR2 SQIVND (reference sequence). Trimming pared 6 bases from V and 8 bases from J, leaving 13 bases between. The CDR3 extends over 13 amino acids.

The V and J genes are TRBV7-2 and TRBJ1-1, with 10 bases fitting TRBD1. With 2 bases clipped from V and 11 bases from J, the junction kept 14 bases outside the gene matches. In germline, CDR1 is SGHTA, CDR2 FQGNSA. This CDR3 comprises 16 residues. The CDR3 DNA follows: TGTGCCAGCAGCTTACTCAAAGGAGACAGGGGGCTGTGGGCTTTCTTT. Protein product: CASSLLKGDRGLWAFF.

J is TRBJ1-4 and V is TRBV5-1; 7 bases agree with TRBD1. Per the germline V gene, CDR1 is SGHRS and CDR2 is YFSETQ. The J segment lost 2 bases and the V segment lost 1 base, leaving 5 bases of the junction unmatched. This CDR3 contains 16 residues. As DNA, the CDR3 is TGCGCCAGCAGCTTGCTTTCGGGACAGACTAATGAAAAACTGTTTTTT. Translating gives CASSLLSGQTNEKLFF.

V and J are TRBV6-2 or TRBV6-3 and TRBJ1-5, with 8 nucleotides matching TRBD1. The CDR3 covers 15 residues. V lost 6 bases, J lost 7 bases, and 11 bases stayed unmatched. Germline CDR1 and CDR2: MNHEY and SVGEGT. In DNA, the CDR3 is TGTGCCAGCAGCCCCAACAGGGGGGGTGGGCAGCCCCAGCATTTT. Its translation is CASSPNRGGGQPQHF.

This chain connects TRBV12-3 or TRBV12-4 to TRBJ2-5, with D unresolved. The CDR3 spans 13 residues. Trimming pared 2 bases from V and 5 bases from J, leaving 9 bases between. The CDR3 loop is CASSLSGVETQYF. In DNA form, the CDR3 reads TGTGCCAGCAGTTTATCGGGTGTGGAGACCCAGTACTTC.